This TCR beta chain was identified during a study of T cells in women clearing cervical HPV infection. CDR3 length: 16 amino acids. Trimming took 1 base from V and 2 from J; bases not matched to a gene: 4. CDR1 and CDR2 from the germline V gene are MRHNA and SNTAGT. Turning to this clone: The read terminates 3 residues before the CDR3 end, so the remaining end is supplied by the germline J gene.

Clones were sequenced by immunoSEQ multiplex PCR, and TCRdb holds only the in-frame ones, with some missing. The table counts roughly 13,000 clones; under 9% lies in the top ten. This sequence was found in a woman between 18 and 69 years old with a cervical HPV16 infection that either progressed to CIN3+ or cleared (not recorded which). The V and J genes are TRBV6-4 and TRBJ2-2, with 7 bases lining up with TRBD2. The sample comprised blood buffy coat. CDR3 region: CASSDLGGTNTGELFF. Incomplete CDR3 DNA: TGTGCCAGCAGTGACTTGGGGGGGACCAACACCGGGGAG.